This T cell receptor (beta chain) was sequenced for a study of OX40 agonist ivuxolimab in advanced cancers. Study at large: Subjects had a mean age of around 60 years, with a range of 23 to 79; around 83% were male. Prior anti-PD-1, anti-PD-L1 or anti-CTLA-4 therapy did not bar entry, and more than 35% had some.

TCRdb's copy holds only in-frame clones and misses some; the assay was immunoSEQ multiplex PCR. The sample lists almost 70,000 clones; around 89% were seen once. As for this clone: No antigen is known for it.

The V end lost 4 bases, the J end lost 2 bases, and 8 bases lay between the germline ends. The CDR3 has 13 residues. Germline V lookup: CDR1 SGHDT, CDR2 YYEEEE. Autoimmune disease history or systemic immunosuppression led to patients being barred. Study-level points and caveats: In the 0.1 to 3.0 mg/kg range, CD4+ and CD8+ blood T cells had expanded clonally by week 6.

This sequence was found in an adult with an advanced solid tumor such as melanoma, head and neck, liver or kidney cancer. The input for sequencing was CD4+ or CD8+ T cells sorted from blood, taken in a trial of the OX40 agonist ivuxolimab. J is TRBJ2-3 and V is TRBV5-6; D ambiguous. CDR3 sequence reads: CASSPTVTDTQYF. CDR3 DNA sequence: TGTGCCAGCAGCCCAACCGTCACAGATACGCAGTATTTT.